These 14 T cell receptor beta chains were all obtained from the same sample, sequenced in a study of blood T cell repertoires in COVID-19. Clones were sequenced by immunoSEQ multiplex PCR, and TCRdb holds only the in-frame ones, with some missing. Among under 300,000 clones listed, 85% were seen once. The sample taken for sequencing was PBMCs or T cells enriched from blood (not recorded which). The receptors stem from a woman aged 45 to 65 who had been exposed to COVID-19.

In its sample, this clone was seen once. The chain couples TRBV6-2 or TRBV6-3 to TRBJ2-3; 15 bases map to TRBD2. V lost 6 bases, J lost 6 bases, and 13 bases stayed unmatched. This CDR3 has 18 amino acids. CDR1 and CDR2 (germline): MNHEY, SVGEGT. This CDR3 reads CASSSGLAGGPPRDTQYF. The CDR3 coding sequence is TGTGCCAGCAGCTCCGGACTAGCGGGGGGGCCGCCTCGGGATACGCAGTATTTT.

J is TRBJ1-2 and V is TRBV29-1; a possible D gene is TRBD1 (6 bases). Germline CDR1 SQVTM, CDR2 ANQGSEA. Deletions cut 4 bases from V and 4 bases from J, with 13 bases between. This CDR3 has 13 amino acids. CDR3 sequence reads: CSVAGGEFYGYTF. CDR3 in DNA: TGCAGCGTTGCGGGGGGCGAATTCTATGGCTACACCTTC.

This rearrangement joins TRBV5-5 to TRBJ1-4; 7 nucleotides match TRBD1. V lost 4 bases, J lost 5 bases, and 11 bases stayed unmatched. The CDR3 runs 16 residues. Per germline, CDR1 SGHKS and CDR2 YYEKEE (reference sequence). This chain's CDR3 is CASSTTPGQTNEKLFF. In DNA form, the CDR3 reads TGTGCCAGCAGCACGACACCGGGACAGACAAATGAAAAACTGTTTTTT.

CDR3 sequence: CASSSNYRFNSNQPQHF. Written as DNA, the CDR3 is TGTGCCAGCAGTTCAAATTACAGGTTCAATAGCAATCAGCCCCAGCATTTT. The V call is TRBV27, the J call TRBJ1-5, with D maybe TRBD1 (5 bases). There are 17 residues in the CDR3. From germline, CDR1 is MNHEY and CDR2 SMNVEV (reference sequence). V was trimmed by 4 bases and J by 0 bases, leaving 16 bases between them.

This clone came up once. The chain recombines TRBV4-1 with TRBJ1-2; D may be TRBD1 (5 bases). Trimming shortened V by 0 bases and J by 7 bases, and 12 bases separated the two germline ends. Per germline, CDR1 MGHRA and CDR2 YSYEKL. The CDR3 length is 14 residues. The CDR3: CASSQDAGRGGYTF. In DNA form, the CDR3 reads TGCGCCAGCAGCCAAGATGCAGGGAGGGGTGGCTACACCTTC.

This clone was seen a handful of times. The chain is built from TRBV6-5 and TRBJ2-2; D gene unclear. Germline V gene sequence: CDR1 MNHEY, CDR2 SVGAGI. The CDR3 is 13 amino acids. V was pared by 6 bases and J by 7 bases, with 12 bases between. CDR3 loop: CASSRWRHGELFF. CDR3 nucleotides: TGTGCCAGCAGCCGATGGCGGCACGGGGAGCTGTTTTTT.

The chain carries TRBV12-3 or TRBV12-4 and TRBJ1-5; no firm D call. The V end was cut by 3 bases, the J end by 7 bases, with 10 bases between. CDR3 size: 13 residues. CDR3 in DNA: TGTGCCAGCAGTTTCTTCGCGGGGCAGCCCCAGCATTTT. This encodes CASSFFAGQPQHF.

This clone appeared once. DNA for the CDR3: TGTGCCAGCAGCATGAGGTTGAGCGAGCAGTACTTC. Amino acids: CASSMRLSEQYF. The genes are TRBV7-2 and TRBJ2-7; D remains unclear. The CDR3 totals 12 residues. V was trimmed by 5 bases and J by 6 bases, leaving 11 bases between them. Germline CDR1 SGHTA, CDR2 FQGNSA.

The chain recombines TRBV6-6 with TRBJ2-1, with 7 bases identical to TRBD2. V dropped 5 bases and J dropped 7; count of bases not matched to a gene: 11. The germline CDR1 and CDR2 sequences are MNHNY and SVGAGI (reference sequence). The CDR3 length is 15 residues. The CDR3 DNA sequence: TGTGCCAGCAGTGATGGACTGGAGGGACTAAATGAGCAGTTCTTC. It codes for CASSDGLEGLNEQFF.

The chain's CDR3 is CASSLVRGFYEQYF. CDR3 bases: TGTGCCAGCAGTTTAGTACGGGGATTTTACGAGCAGTACTTC. The V and J genes are TRBV28 and TRBJ2-7; D possibly corresponds to TRBD2 (5 bases). CDR1 is MDHEN, CDR2 SYDVKM, per germline. Trimming stripped 2 bases from V and 4 bases from J, with 12 bases between. The length of the CDR3 is 14 residues. The full variable domain, its missing parts supplied by reference TRBV28 and TRBJ2-7, is DVKVTQSSRYLVKRTGEKVFLECVQDMDHENMFWYRQDPGLGLRLIYFSYDVKMKEKGDIPEGYSVSREKKERFSLILESASTNQTSMYLCASSLVRGFYEQYFGPGTRLTVT.

The CDR3 spells CASSETAGGQLNEQFF. The CDR3 bases are TGTGCCAGCAGTGAAACGGCGGGGGGGCAACTCAATGAGCAGTTCTTC. The rearrangement uses TRBV25-1 and TRBJ2-1; 9 nucleotides agree with TRBD2. V was clipped by 2 bases and J by 6 bases; unmatched bases: 8. Germline CDR1 and CDR2: MGHDK and SYGVNS. CDR3 length: 16 amino acids.

The CDR3 sequence: CASRDRGPNTGELFF. The CDR3 coding sequence is TGTGCCAGCAGGGACAGGGGACCAAACACCGGGGAGCTGTTTTTT. V and J are TRBV27 and TRBJ2-2, with 9 bases that match TRBD1. Germline V gene lookup returns CDR1 MNHEY and CDR2 SMNVEV (reference sequence). V was pared by 6 bases and J by 2 bases, with 4 bases of the junction left unmatched. This CDR3 is built from 15 residues.

This chain joins TRBV5-1 and TRBJ2-3, with 9 bases aligning to TRBD1. The V and J ends lost 5 bases and 6 bases, in that order; junction bases with no gene match: 10. The CDR3 is 15 residues long. Germline CDR1 SGHRS, CDR2 YFSETQ. CDR3 in amino acids: CASSMTGGWTDTQYF. As DNA, the CDR3 is TGCGCCAGCAGTATGACAGGGGGGTGGACGGATACGCAGTATTTT.

The V and J genes are TRBV3-1 (or the pseudogene TRBV3-2) and TRBJ1-5; D unresolved. Germline V CDR1 and CDR2: LGHDT, YNNKEL (reference sequence). The CDR3 extends over 12 amino acids. Trimming took 1 base from V and 8 from J, leaving 6 bases between them. As DNA, the CDR3 is TGTGCCAGCAGCCAAGGGAGGGAGCCCCAGCATTTT. Amino acid sequence: CASSQGREPQHF.